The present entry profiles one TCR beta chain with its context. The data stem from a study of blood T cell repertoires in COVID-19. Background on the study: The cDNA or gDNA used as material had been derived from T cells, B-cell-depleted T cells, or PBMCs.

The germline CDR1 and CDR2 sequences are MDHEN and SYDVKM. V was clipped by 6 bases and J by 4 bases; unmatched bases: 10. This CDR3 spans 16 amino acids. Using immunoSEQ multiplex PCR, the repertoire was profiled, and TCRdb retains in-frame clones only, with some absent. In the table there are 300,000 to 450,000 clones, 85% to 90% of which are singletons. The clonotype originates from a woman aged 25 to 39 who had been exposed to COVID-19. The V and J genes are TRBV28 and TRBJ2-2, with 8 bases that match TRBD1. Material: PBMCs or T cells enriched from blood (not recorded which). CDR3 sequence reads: CASSPRHTGGTGELFF. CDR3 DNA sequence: TGTGCCAGCAGCCCACGACACACAGGGGGCACCGGGGAGCTGTTTTTT.